Presented here are 13 T cell receptor beta chains from one specimen sequenced in a study of T cell changes during pregnancy in multiple sclerosis. Assay: immunoSEQ multiplex PCR; the TCRdb copy retains only in-frame clones and omits some. The table lists about 130,000 clones, about 95% of them singletons. The source material was peripheral blood, sampled after pregnancy. These receptors were obtained from a female donor with multiple sclerosis, enrolled in a pregnancy study.

The chain joins TRBV19 to TRBJ1-4; TRBD1 aligns across 7 bases. CDR3 size: 15 residues. Germline V gene data show CDR1 as LNHDA and CDR2 as SQIVND (reference sequence). With 9 bases clipped from V and 4 bases from J, the junction kept 11 bases outside the gene matches. The CDR3 sequence: CASSSPGQFNEKLFF. CDR3 in DNA: TGTGCCAGCTCATCTCCGGGACAGTTTAATGAAAAACTGTTTTTT.

The rearrangement uses TRBV7-2 and TRBJ1-3; D possibly corresponds to TRBD1 (6 bases). Germline V gene lookup returns CDR1 SGHTA and CDR2 FQGNSA. This CDR3 is built from 14 residues. V shed 1 base and J shed 3 bases, with 7 bases lying between them. The CDR3 protein is CASSLGRGGNTIYF. CDR3 in DNA: TGTGCCAGCAGCTTAGGCAGGGGTGGAAACACCATATATTTT.

V gene TRBV4-2 combines with J gene TRBJ2-3, with D hard to call. The CDR3 totals 14 residues. Looked up from germline, CDR1 is LGHNA and CDR2 is YNFKEQ. The V end lost 2 bases, the J end lost 0 bases, and 6 bases lay between the germline ends. Written as DNA, the CDR3 is TGTGCCAGCAGCCAACCCGGGAGCACAGATACGCAGTATTTT. It translates to CASSQPGSTDTQYF.

The chain employs TRBV9 and TRBJ2-3; unclear D gene. The CDR3 is 15 amino acids. Trimming took off 0 bases at V and 1 base at J, with 9 bases between the two ends. CDR1 is SGDLS and CDR2 is YYNGEE in the germline V gene. The CDR3 reads CASSVAYFGTDTQYF. In DNA, the CDR3 is TGTGCCAGCAGCGTAGCTTACTTTGGCACAGATACGCAGTATTTT.

This clone was seen just once. The chain has TRBV7-6 and TRBJ1-3; D unresolved. Trimming removed 1 base from V and 4 bases from J, with 8 bases in between. Germline V gene sequence: CDR1 SGHVS, CDR2 FNYEAQ. This CDR3 region has 14 residues. CDR3 protein: CASSLVEGGNTIYF. Written as DNA, the CDR3 is TGTGCCAGCAGCTTAGTTGAGGGCGGAAACACCATATATTTT.

V and J are TRBV11-1 and TRBJ2-3; weak D call: TRBD2 (6 bases). Trimming took off 1 base at V and 2 bases at J, with 13 bases between the two ends. The CDR3 runs 16 residues. Germline V gene data show CDR1 as SGHAT and CDR2 as FQDESV (reference sequence). CDR3 sequence (DNA): TGTGCCAGCAGCTTAGGTCTTGCTAGCGACACAGATACGCAGTATTTT. Its protein product is CASSLGLASDTDTQYF.

V usage is TRBV6-6 and J usage is TRBJ2-1; tentative D call: TRBD2 (5 bases). Deletions cut 2 bases from V and 4 bases from J, with 9 bases between. Germline values: CDR1 MNHNY, CDR2 SVGAGI (reference sequence). This CDR3 has 14 residues. CDR3: CASSYASGYNEQFF. CDR3 nucleotides: TGTGCCAGCAGTTACGCTTCGGGATACAATGAGCAGTTCTTC.

This sequence joins TRBV29-1 and TRBJ2-3; TRBD2 might be the D (5 bases). With 0 bases removed from V and 1 base from J, the gap between germline ends came to 17 bases. Per germline, CDR1 SQVTM and CDR2 ANQGSEA. The CDR3 totals 17 residues. The CDR3 sequence is CSVEEDRRGFGTDTQYF. For the CDR3, the DNA is TGCAGCGTTGAAGAGGACCGACGGGGATTTGGCACAGATACGCAGTATTTT.

The V call is TRBV18, the J call TRBJ2-7, with D perhaps matching TRBD1 (6 bases). The germline gives CDR1 KGHSH, CDR2 LQKENI. The length of the CDR3 is 13 residues. Trimming pared 3 bases from V and 4 bases from J, leaving 10 bases between. DNA of the CDR3: TGTGCCAGCTCACCGGGACACCGATACGAGCAGTACTTC. Protein sequence: CASSPGHRYEQYF.

The genes are TRBV28 and TRBJ2-1; D perhaps matches TRBD1 (6 bases). Trimming removed 6 bases from V and 6 bases from J, with 15 bases in between. This CDR3 is 14 amino acids long. Germline values: CDR1 MDHEN, CDR2 SYDVKM. The CDR3 DNA reads as TGTGCCAGCAGGGTCCAGGGGTCCGGCAATGAGCAGTTCTTC. This encodes CASRVQGSGNEQFF.

This clone was picked up a small number of times. The chain joins TRBV19 to TRBJ1-1; perhaps TRBD1 as D (5 bases). The CDR3 is 16 residues long. In germline, CDR1 is LNHDA, CDR2 SQIVND (reference sequence). V lost 7 bases to trimming and J lost 1 base, with 19 bases between them. CDR3 region: CASKGSGMGKNTEAFF. The CDR3 DNA is TGTGCCAGTAAGGGTTCAGGGATGGGTAAGAACACTGAAGCTTTCTTT.

The V call is TRBV19, the J call TRBJ1-4; no clear D gene. Germline V gives CDR1 LNHDA, CDR2 SQIVND (reference sequence). CDR3 length: 13 amino acids. Deletions cut 3 bases from V and 3 bases from J, with 5 bases between. CDR3 in DNA: TGTGCCAGTAGTATCCAGTCTAATGAAAAACTGTTTTTT. This sequence encodes CASSIQSNEKLFF.

CDR3 nucleotides: TGCGCCAGCAGCTTGACAGGGAAGAACACTGAAGCTTTCTTT. Translation gives CASSLTGKNTEAFF. The chain employs TRBV5-1 and TRBJ1-1; perhaps TRBD1 as D (6 bases). V gave up 1 base and J gave up 1 base, with 8 bases separating them. CDR1 SGHRS and CDR2 YFSETQ come from the germline V gene. The CDR3 contains 14 residues.